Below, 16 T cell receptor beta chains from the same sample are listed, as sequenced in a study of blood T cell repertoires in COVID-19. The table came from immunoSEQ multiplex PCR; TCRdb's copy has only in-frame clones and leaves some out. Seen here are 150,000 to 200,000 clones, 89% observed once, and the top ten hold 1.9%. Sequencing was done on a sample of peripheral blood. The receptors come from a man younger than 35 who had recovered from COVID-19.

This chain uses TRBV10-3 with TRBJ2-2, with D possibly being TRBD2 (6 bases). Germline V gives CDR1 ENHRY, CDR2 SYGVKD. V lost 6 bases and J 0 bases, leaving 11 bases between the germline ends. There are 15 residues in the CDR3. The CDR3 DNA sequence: TGTGCCATCAGGCGGGGCTACTCGAACACCGGGGAGCTGTTTTTT. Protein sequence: CAIRRGYSNTGELFF.

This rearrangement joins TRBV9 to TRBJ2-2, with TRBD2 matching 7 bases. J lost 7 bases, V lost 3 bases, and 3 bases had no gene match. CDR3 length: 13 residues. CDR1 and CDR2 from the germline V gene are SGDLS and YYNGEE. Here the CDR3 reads CASSATSDGELFF. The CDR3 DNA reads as TGTGCCAGCAGCGCAACTAGCGACGGGGAGCTGTTTTTT.

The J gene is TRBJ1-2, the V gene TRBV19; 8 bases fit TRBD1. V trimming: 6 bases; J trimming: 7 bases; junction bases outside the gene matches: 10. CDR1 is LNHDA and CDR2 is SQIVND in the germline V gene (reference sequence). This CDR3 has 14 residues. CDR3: CASRGTGSFSGYTF. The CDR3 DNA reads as TGTGCCAGTAGGGGGACAGGATCCTTTAGTGGCTACACCTTC.

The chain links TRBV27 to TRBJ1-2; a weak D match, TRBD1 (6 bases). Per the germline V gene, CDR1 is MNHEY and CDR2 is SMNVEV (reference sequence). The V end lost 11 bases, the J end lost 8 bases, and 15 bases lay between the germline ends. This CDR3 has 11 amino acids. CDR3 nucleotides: TGTGCCGCCTGGGACAAAAGCGGCTACACCTTC. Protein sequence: CAAWDKSGYTF.

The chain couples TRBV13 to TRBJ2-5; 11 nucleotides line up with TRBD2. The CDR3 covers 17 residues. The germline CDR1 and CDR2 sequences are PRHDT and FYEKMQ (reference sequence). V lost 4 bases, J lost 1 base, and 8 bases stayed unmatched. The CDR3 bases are TGTGCCAGCAGCTCCGGGACTAGCGGCCCGTTCCAAGAGACCCAGTACTTC. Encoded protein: CASSSGTSGPFQETQYF. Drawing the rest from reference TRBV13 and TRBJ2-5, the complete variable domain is AAGVIQSPRHLIKEKRETATLKCYPIPRHDTVYWYQQGPGQDPQFLISFYEKMQSDKGSIPDRFSAQQFSDYHSELNMSSLELGDSALYFCASSSGTSGPFQETQYFGPGTRLLVL.

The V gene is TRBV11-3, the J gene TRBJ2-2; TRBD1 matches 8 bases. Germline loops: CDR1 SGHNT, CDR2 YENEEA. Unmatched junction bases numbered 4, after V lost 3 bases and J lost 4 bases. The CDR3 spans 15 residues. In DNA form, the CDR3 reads TGTGCCAGCAGCTTTCAGGGGGCGGTCACCGGGGAGCTGTTTTTT. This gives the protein CASSFQGAVTGELFF.

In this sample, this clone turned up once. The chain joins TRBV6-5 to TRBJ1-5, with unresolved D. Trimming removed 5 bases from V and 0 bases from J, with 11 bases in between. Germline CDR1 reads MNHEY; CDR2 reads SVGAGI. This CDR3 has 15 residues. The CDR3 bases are TGTGCCAGCAGTCCCGGGAGGGATAGCAATCAGCCCCAGCATTTT. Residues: CASSPGRDSNQPQHF.

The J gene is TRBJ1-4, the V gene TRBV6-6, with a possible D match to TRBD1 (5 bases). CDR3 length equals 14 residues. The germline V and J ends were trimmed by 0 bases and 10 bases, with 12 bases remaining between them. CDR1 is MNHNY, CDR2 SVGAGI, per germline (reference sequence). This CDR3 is CASSYSQGERKLFF. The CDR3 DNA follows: TGTGCCAGCAGTTACTCGCAGGGTGAGAGAAAACTGTTTTTT.

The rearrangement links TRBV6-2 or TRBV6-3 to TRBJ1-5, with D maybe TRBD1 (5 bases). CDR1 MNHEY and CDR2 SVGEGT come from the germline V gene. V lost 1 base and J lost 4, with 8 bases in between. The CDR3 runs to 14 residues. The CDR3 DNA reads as TGTGCCAGCAGTTACTGGGCAGGGAATCAGCCCCAGCATTTT. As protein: CASSYWAGNQPQHF.

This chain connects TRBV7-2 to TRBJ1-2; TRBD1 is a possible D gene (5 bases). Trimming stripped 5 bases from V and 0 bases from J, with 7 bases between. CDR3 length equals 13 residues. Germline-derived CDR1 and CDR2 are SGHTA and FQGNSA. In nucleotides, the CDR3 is TGTGCCAGCAGCCGGGACTCTAACTATGGCTACACCTTC. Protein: CASSRDSNYGYTF.

The CDR3 DNA sequence: TGCGCCAGCAGTTCGGGGGGCGCAGCCGGGGAGCTGTTTTTT. Its protein product is CASSSGGAAGELFF. V and J are TRBV5-1 and TRBJ2-2, with a tentative D call TRBD2 (7 bases). The CDR3 sequence is 14 residues long. V was pared by 5 bases and J by 6 bases, with 14 bases between. CDR1 SGHRS and CDR2 YFSETQ come from the germline V gene.

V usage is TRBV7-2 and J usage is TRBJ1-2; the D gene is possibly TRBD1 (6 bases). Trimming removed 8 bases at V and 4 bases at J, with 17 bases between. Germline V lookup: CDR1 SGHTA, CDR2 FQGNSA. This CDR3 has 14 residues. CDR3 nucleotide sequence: TGTGCCAGCGGCGCCCGGACAGCTTCCTATGGCTACACCTTC. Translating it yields CASGARTASYGYTF.

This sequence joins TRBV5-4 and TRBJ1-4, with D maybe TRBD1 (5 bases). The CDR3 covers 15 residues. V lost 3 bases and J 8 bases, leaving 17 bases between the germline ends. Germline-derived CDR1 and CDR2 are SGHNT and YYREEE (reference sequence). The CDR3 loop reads CASSSQAPGGEKLFF. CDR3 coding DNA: TGTGCCAGCAGCTCACAGGCACCCGGGGGGGAAAAACTGTTTTTT.

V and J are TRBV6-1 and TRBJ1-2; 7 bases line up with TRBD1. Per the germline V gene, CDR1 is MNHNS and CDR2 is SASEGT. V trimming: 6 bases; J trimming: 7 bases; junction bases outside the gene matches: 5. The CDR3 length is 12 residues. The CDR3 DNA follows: TGTGCCAGCAGCCGACAGGGTGCTGGCTACACCTTC. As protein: CASSRQGAGYTF.

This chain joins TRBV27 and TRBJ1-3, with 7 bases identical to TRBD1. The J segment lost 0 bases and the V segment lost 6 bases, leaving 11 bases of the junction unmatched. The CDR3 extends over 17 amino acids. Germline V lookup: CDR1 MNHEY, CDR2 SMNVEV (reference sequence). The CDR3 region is CASSQSRPGGSGNTIYF. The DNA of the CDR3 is TGTGCCAGCAGCCAGAGCCGTCCAGGGGGCTCTGGAAACACCATATATTTT.

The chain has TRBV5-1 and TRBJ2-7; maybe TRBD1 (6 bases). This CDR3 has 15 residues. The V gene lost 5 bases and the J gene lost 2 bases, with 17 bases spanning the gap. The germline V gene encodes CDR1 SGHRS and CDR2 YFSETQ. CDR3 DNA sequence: TGCGCCAGCAGGGGGGACATCCGAGGGGCCTACGAGCAGTACTTC. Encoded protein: CASRGDIRGAYEQYF.